Listed here are 24 T cell receptor beta chains from one sample, sequenced in a study of siplizumab effects on memory and regulatory T cells (dated by TCRdb to about 2019). The library was made by the immunoSEQ multiplex PCR assay. In its TCRdb copy, this immuneACCESS table keeps in-frame sequences only and misses some clones. Where compared with another copy, unresolved V genes explain less than half of these, and the others have no known cause. This sample gives about 87,000 clones in total; about 93% of them show up just once. The leading ten clones occupy around 0.3% of the sample. Sequencing was performed on non-Treg CD4+ T cells sorted from blood. This sample's cell subset or site label indicates: FACS-sorted unstimulated CD4+ non-regulatory T cells. The receptors were gathered from a human donor in good health.

The chain links TRBV7-2 to TRBJ1-3; maybe TRBD1 (6 bases). Germline assignment: CDR1 SGHTA and CDR2 FQGNSA. Trimming removed 5 bases at V and 1 base at J, with 12 bases between. The CDR3 totals 15 residues. In DNA, the CDR3 is TGTGCCAGCAGCCGCTATCAGGGGTCTGGAAACACCATATATTTT. This translates into CASSRYQGSGNTIYF.

This sequence joins TRBV11-3 and TRBJ1-4; TRBD1 matches 7 bases. Losses at the gene ends were 10 bases for V and 5 bases for J; bases not matched to a gene: 4. The CDR3 spans 12 residues. Germline CDR1 reads SGHNT; CDR2 reads YENEEA. In DNA form, the CDR3 reads TGTGCCACGACAGGGAACAATGAAAAACTGTTTTTT. Its protein is CATTGNNEKLFF.

The chain couples TRBV5-1 to TRBJ2-5; 7 bases match TRBD2. The CDR3 is made up of 16 amino acids. Germline assignment: CDR1 SGHRS and CDR2 YFSETQ. V dropped 1 base and J dropped 4; count of bases not matched to a gene: 10. CDR3 sequence (DNA): TGCGCCAGCAGCTTGTTTGGTTGGCGGGAGTCAGAGACCCAGTACTTC. This sequence encodes CASSLFGWRESETQYF.

The CDR3 spells CASSEDGRTEAFF. CDR3 sequence (DNA): TGTGCCAGCAGTGAAGACGGGAGGACTGAAGCTTTCTTT. The chain has TRBV6-1 and TRBJ1-1; D ambiguous. V dropped 1 base and J dropped 5 bases, with 8 bases sitting between them. Germline V lookup: CDR1 MNHNS, CDR2 SASEGT. The CDR3 runs 13 residues.

This chain uses TRBV7-8 with TRBJ1-5; 9 bases are a match to TRBD1. Germline V gene sequence: CDR1 SGHVS, CDR2 FQNEAQ. The CDR3 totals 21 residues. J lost 2 bases, V lost 4 bases, and 21 bases had no gene match. In DNA form, the CDR3 reads TGTGCCAGCAGCTCCGGACAGGGGAGGGGTATAGGAACTGAGGGCAATCAGCCCCAGCATTTT. Protein: CASSSGQGRGIGTEGNQPQHF.

The chain is built from TRBV11-2 and TRBJ1-1, with D uncertain. Looked up from germline, CDR1 is SGHAT and CDR2 is FQNNGV. CDR3 length equals 14 residues. With 1 base removed from V and 10 bases from J, the gap between germline ends came to 16 bases. CDR3 DNA: TGTGCCAGCAGCTTAGCGGCAGGACCCACGGGAGCTTTCTTT. It is translated as CASSLAAGPTGAFF.

V and J are TRBV6-1 and TRBJ2-3; 9 positions match TRBD1. Germline V gene sequence: CDR1 MNHNS, CDR2 SASEGT. The CDR3 covers 14 residues. V lost 7 bases to trimming and J lost 2 bases; unmatched junction nucleotides: 4. CDR3 sequence: CASNRDRVTDTQYF. As DNA, the CDR3 is TGTGCCAGCAATAGGGACAGGGTCACAGATACGCAGTATTTT.

The CDR3 here is CASSDWYGYTF. For the CDR3, the DNA is TGTGCCAGCAGTGATTGGTATGGCTACACCTTC. The V gene is TRBV25-1, the J gene TRBJ1-2; D remains ambiguous. Between the trimmed V and J ends, which lost 3 bases and 5 bases, there was a span of 4 bases. Germline CDR1 reads MGHDK; CDR2 reads SYGVNS. CDR3 size: 11 residues.

The V call is TRBV30, the J call TRBJ2-1; 7 nucleotides match TRBD2. The CDR3 runs 14 residues. Germline values: CDR1 GTSNPN, CDR2 SVGIG (reference sequence). The trim removed 0 bases at V and 12 bases at J, leaving 11 bases unmatched. The CDR3 is CAWSVRLASSGQFF. CDR3 DNA sequence: TGTGCCTGGAGTGTAAGACTAGCTTCCTCGGGGCAGTTCTTC.

The chain joins TRBV5-1 to TRBJ2-3; D unresolved. Per the germline V gene, CDR1 is SGHRS and CDR2 is YFSETQ. Trimming shortened V by 0 bases and J by 2 bases, and 7 bases separated the two germline ends. The CDR3 runs 14 residues. The CDR3 here is CASSLVGNTDTQYF. CDR3 DNA: TGCGCCAGCAGCTTGGTAGGGAACACAGATACGCAGTATTTT.

V and J are TRBV9 and TRBJ1-1; the D gene is possibly TRBD1 (5 bases). CDR1 and CDR2 (germline): SGDLS, YYNGEE. The CDR3 runs 14 residues. V was pared by 0 bases and J by 8 bases, with 14 bases between. CDR3 DNA sequence: TGTGCCAGCAGCGTAGAGGGACGAGTTGACGAAGCTTTCTTT. It yields the protein CASSVEGRVDEAFF.

The CDR3 loop reads CASSLTAGLLEKLFF. The CDR3 DNA sequence: TGTGCCAGCAGCTTAACGGCAGGCCTCCTGGAAAAACTGTTTTTT. The chain links TRBV11-2 to TRBJ1-4; D gene uncertain. The ends were cut back, 2 bases at V and 8 bases at J, with 15 bases in the middle. The CDR3 totals 15 residues. Germline-derived CDR1 and CDR2 are SGHAT and FQNNGV.

The chain recombines TRBV9 with TRBJ2-2; 12 nucleotides line up with TRBD2. The germline V gene encodes CDR1 SGDLS and CDR2 YYNGEE. The CDR3 loop spans 15 amino acids. V lost 2 bases and J lost 7; bases outside the gene matches: 3. CDR3 sequence: CASSVTSGGIGELFF. The CDR3 DNA reads as TGTGCCAGCAGCGTGACTAGCGGGGGTATCGGGGAGCTGTTTTTT.

The chain uses TRBV7-2 and TRBJ2-5; D not certain. From germline, CDR1 is SGHTA and CDR2 FQGNSA. This CDR3 comprises 13 residues. Between the trimmed V and J ends, which lost 3 bases and 5 bases, there was a span of 10 bases. CDR3 sequence reads: CASSFLLAETQYF. The DNA of the CDR3 is TGTGCCAGCAGCTTTTTGCTCGCGGAGACCCAGTACTTC.

DNA for the CDR3: TGTGCCAGCTCACCAAGTAATGCAGGTTCGGGAAACACCATATATTTT. This sequence encodes CASSPSNAGSGNTIYF. The chain couples TRBV18 to TRBJ1-3; D not certain. The CDR3 contains 16 residues. The germline V gene has CDR1 KGHSH and CDR2 LQKENI. Trimming left V 2 bases short and J 4 bases short, with 15 bases between.

The V gene is TRBV18, the J gene TRBJ2-6; a possible D gene is TRBD1 (5 bases). The CDR3 contains 18 residues. The germline gives CDR1 KGHSH, CDR2 LQKENI. V gave up 1 base and J gave up 2 bases, with 15 bases separating them. CDR3 in amino acids: CASSPLPQGPPGANVLTF. CDR3 sequence (DNA): TGTGCCAGCTCACCACTCCCCCAGGGCCCCCCTGGGGCCAACGTCCTGACTTTC.

The rearrangement joins TRBV5-1 to TRBJ1-2; D is undetermined. The length of the CDR3 is 14 residues. V lost 4 bases, J lost 3 bases, and 13 bases lay in between. Germline V lookup: CDR1 SGHRS, CDR2 YFSETQ. CDR3 sequence: CASSAALGDYGYTF. The CDR3 region has the DNA TGCGCCAGCAGCGCGGCGCTCGGGGACTATGGCTACACCTTC.

This clone was found once. CDR3 nucleotide sequence: TGTGCCAGTAGCAGAGACAGAATGAACACTGAAGCTTTCTTT. It translates to CASSRDRMNTEAFF. This chain uses TRBV19 with TRBJ1-1, with D possibly TRBD1 on 5 matching bases. The length of the CDR3 is 14 residues. V gave up 6 bases and J gave up 0 bases, with 11 bases separating them. CDR1 is LNHDA and CDR2 is SQIVND in the germline V gene (reference sequence).

The gene calls are TRBV18 and TRBJ2-4, with a possible D match to TRBD2 (7 bases). Trimming cost V 6 bases and J 3 bases, with 15 bases left between them. CDR3 size: 15 residues. CDR1 and CDR2 from the germline V gene are KGHSH and LQKENI. This CDR3 reads CASSHAGAGKNIQYF. The CDR3 DNA follows: TGTGCCAGCTCCCACGCGGGGGCCGGCAAAAACATTCAGTACTTC.

The chain combines TRBV5-1 with TRBJ2-2, with TRBD2 identical over 8 bases. Unmatched junction bases numbered 0, after V lost 1 base and J lost 1 base. Per germline, CDR1 SGHRS and CDR2 YFSETQ. There are 15 residues in the CDR3. CDR3: CASSLTSGNTGELFF. CDR3 in DNA: TGCGCCAGCAGCTTGACTAGCGGGAACACCGGGGAGCTGTTTTTT.

The chain employs TRBV29-1 and TRBJ2-1; D could derive from TRBD1 or TRBD2 (5 bases each). V gave up 6 bases and J gave up 6 bases, with 18 bases separating them. Germline loops: CDR1 SQVTM, CDR2 ANQGSEA. CDR3 length: 14 residues. The CDR3 region is CSVWDDLRRNEQFF. For the CDR3, the DNA is TGCAGCGTGTGGGACGACCTTCGGCGCAATGAGCAGTTCTTC.

The chain has TRBV9 and TRBJ2-5; no reliable D call. Germline V CDR1 and CDR2: SGDLS, YYNGEE. This CDR3 region has 13 residues. Trimming removed 1 base at V and 5 bases at J, with 9 bases between. CDR3 sequence (DNA): TGTGCCAGCAGCGTACAACCCACGGAGACCCAGTACTTC. It specifies CASSVQPTETQYF.

On this clone itself: Different DNA sequences within this sample yield the same CDR3. V is TRBV30 and J is TRBJ1-5; tentatively, D is TRBD1 (5 bases). The germline CDR1 and CDR2 sequences are GTSNPN and SVGIG (reference sequence). The CDR3 is made up of 13 amino acids. Trimming removed 0 bases at V and 2 bases at J, with 5 bases between. The CDR3 sequence: CAWSVQGNQPQHF. DNA for the CDR3: TGTGCCTGGAGTGTACAGGGCAATCAGCCCCAGCATTTT.

The V call is TRBV30, the J call TRBJ2-3, with a possible D match to TRBD2 (5 bases). Germline lookup yields CDR1 GTSNPN and CDR2 SVGIG (reference sequence). Trimming cost V 2 bases and J 4 bases, with 7 bases left between them. The CDR3 has 12 residues. The DNA for the CDR3 is TGTGCCTGGAGTTTAGCGTCAGATACGCAGTATTTT. It yields the protein CAWSLASDTQYF.